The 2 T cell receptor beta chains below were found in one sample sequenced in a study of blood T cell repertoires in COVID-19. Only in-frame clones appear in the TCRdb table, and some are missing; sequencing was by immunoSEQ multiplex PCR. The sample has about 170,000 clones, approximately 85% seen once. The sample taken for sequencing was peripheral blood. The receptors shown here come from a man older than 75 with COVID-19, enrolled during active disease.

This CDR3 reads CASSFSGVTDTQYF. The CDR3 DNA reads TGTGCCAGCAGCTTCTCCGGGGTCACAGATACGCAGTATTTT. The gene calls are TRBV7-9 and TRBJ2-3, with D perhaps matching TRBD2 (5 bases). Trimming took off 3 bases at V and 2 bases at J, with 9 bases between the two ends. Germline values: CDR1 SEHNR, CDR2 FQNEAQ (reference sequence). The CDR3 totals 14 residues. The full variable domain, completed using reference TRBV7-9 and TRBJ2-3, is DTGVSQNPRHKITKRGQNVTFRCDPISEHNRLYWYRQTLGQGPEFLTYFQNEAQLEKSRLLSDRFSAERPKGSFSTLEIQRTEQGDSAMYLCASSFSGVTDTQYFGPGTRLTVL.

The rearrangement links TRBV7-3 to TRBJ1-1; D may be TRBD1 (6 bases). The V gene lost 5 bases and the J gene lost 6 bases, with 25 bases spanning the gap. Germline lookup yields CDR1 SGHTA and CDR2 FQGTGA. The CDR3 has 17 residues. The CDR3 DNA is TGTGCCAGCAGCCCCGACCTAGAGGTCCGGACAGATTCTGAAGCTTTCTTT. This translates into CASSPDLEVRTDSEAFF.